These 20 T cell receptor beta chains were sequenced from one sample in a study of T cell changes during pregnancy in multiple sclerosis. Clones were read by immunoSEQ multiplex PCR, and TCRdb kept only the in-frame ones, dropping some. The table has some 30,000 clones, approximately 90% seen once. This sample comprised peripheral blood, obtained in the first trimester of pregnancy. The receptors shown here come from a female donor in good health, enrolled as a control in a pregnancy study.

This sequence joins TRBV5-1 and TRBJ2-5; the match to TRBD2 covers 9 bases. Matching the DNA end better, TRBJ2-7 makes the J call doubtful. Per the germline V gene, CDR1 is SGHRS and CDR2 is YFSETQ. This CDR3 has 16 amino acids. The CDR3 loop is CASSSVLAGGGGEQYF. CDR3 nucleotides: TGCGCCAGCAGCTCGGTACTAGCGGGCGGGGGCGGCGAGCAGTACTTC.

The chain carries TRBV19 and TRBJ2-7, with D maybe TRBD2 (6 bases). The CDR3 consists of 13 residues. CDR1 LNHDA and CDR2 SQIVND come from the germline V gene (reference sequence). Trimming stripped 5 bases from V and 9 bases from J, with 17 bases between. The CDR3 region has the DNA TGTGCCAGTAGTTCCCGGGACTCAGCGGGGCAGTACTTC. Translating it yields CASSSRDSAGQYF.

This chain joins TRBV5-4 and TRBJ2-2; the match to TRBD2 covers 8 bases. This CDR3 is 16 amino acids long. Germline values: CDR1 SGHNT, CDR2 YYREEE (reference sequence). Trimming cost V 1 base and J 2 bases; bases outside gene matches: 4. CDR3 sequence (DNA): TGTGCCAGCAGCTTGAAGCGGGGGCCCAACACCGGGGAGCTGTTTTTT. Translating it yields CASSLKRGPNTGELFF.

The rearrangement joins TRBV19 to TRBJ2-7, with 8 bases lining up with TRBD1. CDR3 length: 14 amino acids. Germline assignment: CDR1 LNHDA and CDR2 SQIVND (reference sequence). The CDR3 bases are TGTGTCCCCAAGCCCCGGGACAGGTCCGGCGAGCAGTACTTC. Translated: CVPKPRDRSGEQYF.

The chain uses TRBV6-5 and TRBJ2-7; D uncertain. Germline V gives CDR1 MNHEY, CDR2 SVGAGI. Between the trimmed V and J ends, which lost 5 bases and 11 bases, there was a span of 16 bases. This CDR3 contains 12 residues. The CDR3 here is CASSPPQVGEYF. The CDR3 DNA follows: TGTGCCAGCAGTCCCCCGCAGGTCGGCGAGTACTTC.

Only a few counts were recorded for this clone. J is TRBJ1-1 and V is TRBV7-2, with D perhaps TRBD1 (6 bases). The V end lost 1 base, the J end lost 1 base, and 19 bases lay between the germline ends. Germline lookup yields CDR1 SGHTA and CDR2 FQGNSA. The CDR3 is 18 amino acids. DNA of the CDR3: TGTGCCAGCAGCTTAGGAGCAGGGGTAATTTTAGGGAACACTGAAGCTTTCTTT. This codes for CASSLGAGVILGNTEAFF.

The rearrangement joins TRBV10-3 to TRBJ1-2, with TRBD1 matching 9 bases. CDR3 length: 12 residues. The germline gives CDR1 ENHRY, CDR2 SYGVKD. After removal of 11 bases from V and 7 bases from J, the junction contained 8 bases not matched to a gene. The CDR3 DNA reads TGTGCCTCAGGGACAGGGTTAAGTGGCTACACCTTC. Protein: CASGTGLSGYTF.

The CDR3 is CASSEQGRAGNTIYF. The CDR3, as DNA: TGTGCCAGCAGTGAACAGGGGAGGGCTGGAAACACCATATATTTT. V and J are TRBV6-1 and TRBJ1-3, with D perhaps matching TRBD1 (6 bases). Germline lookup yields CDR1 MNHNS and CDR2 SASEGT. The length of the CDR3 is 15 residues. V was pared by 2 bases and J by 2 bases, with 10 bases between.

The chain combines TRBV27 with TRBJ2-7, with D possibly TRBD2 on 5 matching bases. The CDR3 contains 12 residues. Looked up from germline, CDR1 is MNHEY and CDR2 is SMNVEV (reference sequence). The germline V and J ends were trimmed by 9 bases and 0 bases, with 9 bases remaining between them. In nucleotides, the CDR3 is TGTGCCAGTAGAGGGAGCTCCTACGAGCAGTACTTC. Amino acid sequence: CASRGSSYEQYF.

This chain connects TRBV7-8 to TRBJ2-1; 8 bases fit TRBD1. Germline assignment: CDR1 SGHVS and CDR2 FQNEAQ. This CDR3 is 16 amino acids long. V lost 3 bases to trimming and J lost 1 base; unmatched junction nucleotides: 5. CDR3 coding DNA: TGTGCCAGCAGCTTCCGGGACAGGCGATCCTACAATGAGCAGTTCTTC. Translation: CASSFRDRRSYNEQFF.

CDR3 DNA sequence: TGTGCCAGCAGCTTAGAACAGGGGACAGGGGCATTTGAAGCTTTCTTT. Residues: CASSLEQGTGAFEAFF. The chain is built from TRBV11-2 and TRBJ1-1; 10 nucleotides agree with TRBD1. This CDR3 is 16 amino acids long. Germline CDR1 SGHAT, CDR2 FQNNGV. V was pared by 0 bases and J by 7 bases, with 8 bases of the junction left unmatched.

This clone showed up just once. The chain has TRBV5-8 and TRBJ1-5; tentatively, D is TRBD1 (6 bases). The ends were cut back, 3 bases at V and 2 bases at J, with 12 bases in the middle. This CDR3 has 15 residues. Germline lookup yields CDR1 SGHTS and CDR2 YDEGEE. CDR3 loop: CASSSTGYGNQPQHF. The CDR3, as DNA: TGTGCCAGCAGCTCGACAGGATACGGCAATCAGCCCCAGCATTTT. Together with reference TRBV5-8 and TRBJ1-5, the CDR3 gives the full variable domain: EAGVTQSPTHLIKTRGQQATLRCSPISGHTSVYWYQQALGLGLQFLLWYDEGEERNRGNFPPRFSGRQFPNYSSELNVNALELEDSALYLCASSSTGYGNQPQHFGDGTRLSIL.

A single count supports this clone. The chain recombines TRBV29-1 with TRBJ1-4; D is possibly TRBD1 (5 bases). CDR1 is SQVTM and CDR2 is ANQGSEA in the germline V gene. The CDR3 consists of 14 residues. The germline V and J ends were trimmed by 1 base and 6 bases, with 12 bases remaining between them. The DNA for the CDR3 is TGCAGCGTTGAAGGTGCGGGGGGGGATGAAAAACTGTTTTTT. It translates to CSVEGAGGDEKLFF.

V gene TRBV5-1 combines with J gene TRBJ1-1; the D gene is possibly TRBD1 (5 bases). CDR3 length: 14 amino acids. V lost 0 bases and J lost 3, with 9 bases in between. CDR1 is SGHRS, CDR2 YFSETQ, per germline. CDR3 in DNA: TGCGCCAGCAGCTTGGCAGGGAGGGACACTGAAGCTTTCTTT. It is translated as CASSLAGRDTEAFF.

The rearrangement uses TRBV7-2 and TRBJ1-2, with a tentative D call TRBD1 (6 bases). The CDR3 runs to 17 residues. Deletions cut 0 bases from V and 8 bases from J, with 22 bases between. CDR1 is SGHTA and CDR2 is FQGNSA in the germline V gene. As DNA, the CDR3 is TGTGCCAGCAGCTTAGCGCAATCCTCCTTTGGGGGCCTAGGCTACACCTTC. As protein: CASSLAQSSFGGLGYTF.

The chain combines TRBV21-1 with TRBJ2-3; no DNA check was done on the table's D call, TRBD2. TRBV21-1 is deemed a pseudogene. The CDR3 extends over 15 amino acids. The CDR3, as DNA: TGTGCCAGCAGCCCCTGCGCGGGGCTGACAGATACGCAGTATTTT. It yields the protein CASSPCAGLTDTQYF.

Here the CDR3 DNA reads TGTGCCTGGAAAAGGGAGGGGCGGGGGGAAGAGGATACGCAGTATTTT. It yields the protein CAWKREGRGEEDTQYF. The rearrangement joins TRBV30 to TRBJ2-3; TRBD2 aligns across 8 bases. This CDR3 spans 16 amino acids. Germline values: CDR1 GTSNPN, CDR2 SVGIG (reference sequence). J was trimmed by 6 bases and V by 4 bases; bases with no gene match: 15.

This chain uses TRBV5-6 with TRBJ2-7; 14 nucleotides agree with TRBD2. CDR1 is SGHDT and CDR2 is YYEEEE in the germline V gene. There are 17 residues in the CDR3. V shed 2 bases and J 0 bases; nucleotides not matched to a gene: 4. CDR3 in DNA: TGTGCCAGCAGCTTAGGACTAGCGGGAGGTAACTCCTACGAGCAGTACTTC. Translated, it gives CASSLGLAGGNSYEQYF.

J is TRBJ2-3 and V is TRBV6-1; TRBD2 matches at 15 bases. This CDR3 comprises 15 residues. J was trimmed by 4 bases and V by 4 bases; bases with no gene match: 0. Germline V CDR1 and CDR2: MNHNS, SASEGT. CDR3 protein: CASSGTSGGADTQYF. In DNA, the CDR3 is TGTGCCAGCAGTGGGACTAGCGGGGGGGCAGATACGCAGTATTTT.

The chain combines TRBV19 with TRBJ2-7; a weak D match, TRBD1 (6 bases). Deletions cut 8 bases from V and 4 bases from J, with 15 bases between. CDR3 length: 13 amino acids. From germline, CDR1 is LNHDA and CDR2 SQIVND (reference sequence). CDR3 residues: CASSLGASYEQYF. The DNA for the CDR3 is TGTGCCAGTTCTTTGGGGGCGTCTTACGAGCAGTACTTC.